The 9 T cell receptor beta chains reported below all come from one sample, sequenced in a study of cytomegalovirus exposure and HLA in healthy donors. Data came from immunoSEQ multiplex PCR; TCRdb stores just in-frame clones and leaves some out. The sample records 60,000 to 70,000 clones, approximately 92% being singletons. The specimen sequenced was PBMCs. The receptors stem from a man aged 18 to 29 in good health and CMV-seropositive.

V usage is TRBV6-1 and J usage is TRBJ1-3; a possible D gene is TRBD1 (5 bases). Germline assignment: CDR1 MNHNS and CDR2 SASEGT. V was trimmed by 5 bases and J by 1 base, leaving 12 bases between them. The CDR3 spans 15 residues. Here the CDR3 DNA reads TGTGCCAGCAGTACAGGTAAGGGATCTGGAAACACCATATATTTT. The encoded protein is CASSTGKGSGNTIYF.

The genes are TRBV2 and TRBJ2-7; maybe TRBD2 (7 bases). The CDR3 is made up of 14 amino acids. Germline loops: CDR1 SNHLY, CDR2 FYNNEI. Trimming removed 1 base from V and 5 bases from J, with 12 bases in between. The CDR3, as DNA: TGTGCCAGCAGTGAAGTAGGGGGGGGTGACGAGCAGTACTTC. This codes for CASSEVGGGDEQYF. The whole variable domain, remainder taken from reference TRBV2 and TRBJ2-7, is EPEVTQTPSHQVTQMGQEVILRCVPISNHLYFYWYRQILGQKVEFLVSFYNNEISEKSEIFDDQFSVERPDGSNFTLKIRSTKLEDSAMYFCASSEVGGGDEQYFGPGTRLTVT.

J is TRBJ2-7 and V is TRBV30; D is unclear. The CDR3 runs 10 residues. Germline V gene data show CDR1 as GTSNPN and CDR2 as SVGIG (reference sequence). V dropped 7 bases and J dropped 4 bases, with 8 bases sitting between them. The CDR3 reads CAFDGYEQYF. The CDR3 DNA sequence: TGTGCCTTCGACGGGTACGAGCAGTACTTC. Variable domain in full (rest from reference TRBV30 and TRBJ2-7): SQTIHQWPATLVQPVGSPLSLECTVEGTSNPNLYWYRQAAGRGLQLLFYSVGIGQISSEVPQNLSASRPQDRQFILSSKKLLLSDSGFYLCAFDGYEQYFGPGTRLTVT.

The rearrangement joins TRBV9 to TRBJ1-1, with 10 bases aligning to TRBD1. Per the germline V gene, CDR1 is SGDLS and CDR2 is YYNGEE. The V gene end was trimmed by 3 bases and the J gene end by 2 bases; junction bases not matched to a gene: 10. This CDR3 has 17 residues. Written as DNA, the CDR3 is TGTGCCAGCAGCGGGGGACAGGGGATCGGTCCAAACACTGAAGCTTTCTTT. This translates into CASSGGQGIGPNTEAFF.

V gene TRBV2 combines with J gene TRBJ2-7; possible D gene TRBD2, 6 bases. Deletions cut 8 bases from V and 5 bases from J, with 10 bases between. There are 11 residues in the CDR3. CDR1 is SNHLY, CDR2 FYNNEI, per germline. This CDR3 is CASGGLNEQYF. The CDR3 nucleotides read TGTGCCAGCGGAGGGCTCAACGAGCAGTACTTC. The entire variable domain, with the rest obtained from reference TRBV2 and TRBJ2-7, is as follows: EPEVTQTPSHQVTQMGQEVILRCVPISNHLYFYWYRQILGQKVEFLVSFYNNEISEKSEIFDDQFSVERPDGSNFTLKIRSTKLEDSAMYFCASGGLNEQYFGPGTRLTVT.

The chain combines TRBV28 with TRBJ1-1; D gene unclear. The CDR3 runs 16 residues. V dropped 2 bases and J dropped 0 bases, with 13 bases sitting between them. Germline V gives CDR1 MDHEN, CDR2 SYDVKM. CDR3: CASSLVSRLMNTEAFF. The CDR3 region has the DNA TGTGCCAGCAGTTTAGTATCCAGACTCATGAACACTGAAGCTTTCTTT.

This clone was counted a few times. Additional DNA sequences in this sample encode the identical CDR3. The chain uses TRBV14 and TRBJ2-3, with TRBD2 matching 11 bases. V shed 6 bases and J 5 bases; nucleotides not matched to a gene: 4. The CDR3 is 14 residues long. Germline loops: CDR1 SGHDN, CDR2 FVKESK. The CDR3 DNA reads TGTGCCAGCAGTCCCGGACTAGCGGGAGATACGCAGTATTTT. This codes for CASSPGLAGDTQYF.

CDR3 nucleotides: TGTGCCATCAGTGAGACCGGAGCCTCCTACAATGAGCAGTTCTTC. Protein: CAISETGASYNEQFF. The genes are TRBV10-3 and TRBJ2-1; no firm D call. V was pared by 2 bases and J by 0 bases, with 8 bases between. The CDR3 sequence is 15 residues long. CDR1 is ENHRY and CDR2 is SYGVKD in the germline V gene.

The V call is TRBV29-1, the J call TRBJ2-1, with 9 bases fitting TRBD2. V lost 1 base to trimming and J lost 8 bases; unmatched junction nucleotides: 6. This CDR3 contains 14 residues. Germline values: CDR1 SQVTM, CDR2 ANQGSEA. CDR3 in amino acids: CSVEVPGLAYEQFF. CDR3 sequence (DNA): TGCAGCGTTGAAGTTCCGGGACTAGCCTATGAGCAGTTCTTC.